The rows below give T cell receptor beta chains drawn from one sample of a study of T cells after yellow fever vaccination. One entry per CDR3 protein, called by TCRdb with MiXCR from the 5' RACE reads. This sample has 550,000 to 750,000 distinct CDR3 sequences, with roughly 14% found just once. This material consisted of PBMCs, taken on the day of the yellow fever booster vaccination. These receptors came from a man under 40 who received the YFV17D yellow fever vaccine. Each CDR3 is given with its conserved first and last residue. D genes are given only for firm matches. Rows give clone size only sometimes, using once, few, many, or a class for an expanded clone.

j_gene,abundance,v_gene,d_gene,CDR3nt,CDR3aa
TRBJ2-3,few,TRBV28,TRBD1,TGTGCCAGCAGTTCGCCGGGACAGGGGATAGATACGCAGTATTTT,CASSSPGQGIDTQYF
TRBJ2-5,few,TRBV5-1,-,TGCGCCAGCAGCCCCCGGGGTAGCGGCAAAGAGACCCAGTACTTC,CASSPRGSGKETQYF
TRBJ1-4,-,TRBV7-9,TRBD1,TGTGCCAGCAGCCGGTTTTTGGGACAGACGAATGAAAAACTGTTTTTT,CASSRFLGQTNEKLFF
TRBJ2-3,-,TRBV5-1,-,TGCGCCAGCAGCTACAACACAGCAGATACGCAGTATTTT,CASSYNTADTQYF
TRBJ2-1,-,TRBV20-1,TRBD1,TGCAGTGTGGGACAGGAGATTTACAATGAGCAGTTCTTC,CSVGQEIYNEQFF
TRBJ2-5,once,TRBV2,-,TGTGCCAGCAGTGAGGAGGGACTGAAGACCCAGTACTTC,CASSEEGLKTQYF
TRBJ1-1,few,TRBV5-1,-,TGCGCCAGCAACCAATACGCTGAAGCTTTCTTT,CASNQYAEAFF
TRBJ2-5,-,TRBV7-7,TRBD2,TGTGCTAGCAGCTTAGGACTAGCGACCTCAGAGACCCAGTACTTC,CASSLGLATSETQYF
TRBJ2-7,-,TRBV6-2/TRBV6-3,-,TGTGCCAGCGCCATCTTTGGGGACTCCTACGAGCAGTACTTC,CASAIFGDSYEQYF
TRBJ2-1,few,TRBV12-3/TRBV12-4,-,TGTGCCAGCAGTAGGCAGGACCGGGGTGAGCAGTTCTTC,CASSRQDRGEQFF
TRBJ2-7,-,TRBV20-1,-,TGCAGTGCTGCCGACAGGTTAAGTTTATCCGAGCAGTACTTC,CSAADRLSLSEQYF
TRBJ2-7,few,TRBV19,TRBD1,TGTGCCAGTAGCCCCGGACAGGGGGCCAACTACGAGCAGTACTTC,CASSPGQGANYEQYF
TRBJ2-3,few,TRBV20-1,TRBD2,TGCAGTGCTCGAGCTAGCGGGAGGGCCTCAGATACGCAGTATTTT,CSARASGRASDTQYF
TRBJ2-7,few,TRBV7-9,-,TGTGCCAGCAGCTCATGGGGGGTACAGGGAGTTTTCGAGCAGTACTTC,CASSSWGVQGVFEQYF
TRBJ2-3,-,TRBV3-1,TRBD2,TGTGCCAGCAGCCAGTTTGCGGGAGGGTACAGGTTAACAGATACGCAGTATTTT,CASSQFAGGYRLTDTQYF
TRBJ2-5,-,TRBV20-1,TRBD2,TGCAGTGCTGCCCGGACGGGGGGGACCCAGTACTTC,CSAARTGGTQYF
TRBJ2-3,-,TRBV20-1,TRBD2,TGCAGTACCCTGGCGGGAGAAGGGAGGAATACGCTGTATTTT,CSTLAGEGRNTLYF
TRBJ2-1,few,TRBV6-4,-,TGTGCCAGCAGTGACCCGAGTCAGGGGATAAGCTCCTACAATGAGCAGTTCTTC,CASSDPSQGISSYNEQFF
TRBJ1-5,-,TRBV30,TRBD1,TGTGCCCGGAGGACAGGGGGATGTCAGCCCCAGCATTTT,CARRTGGCQPQHF
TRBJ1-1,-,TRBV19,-,TGTGCCAGTAGATCCCCGAGGGGGTCCTTAGCCGCTTTCTTT,CASRSPRGSLAAFF
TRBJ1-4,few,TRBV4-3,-,TGCGCCAGCAGCCAAGACGGCCTTTTTGGCCGACAAGATGAAAAACTGTTTTTT,CASSQDGLFGRQDEKLFF
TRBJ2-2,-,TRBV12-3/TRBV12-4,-,TGTGCCAGCAGCCATTATATCGGGGAGCTGTTTTTT,CASSHYIGELFF
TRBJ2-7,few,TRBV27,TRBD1,TGTGCCAGCAGTTTAGCCAGGGGGCGCGGAGGGTTCGAGCAGTACTTC,CASSLARGRGGFEQYF
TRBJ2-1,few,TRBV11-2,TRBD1,TGTGCCAGCAGCGTAACCGGGACAGGATTTAATGAGCAGTTCTTC,CASSVTGTGFNEQFF
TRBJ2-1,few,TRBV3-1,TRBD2,TGTGCCAGCAGCCCTCGAGCGGGAAGCTCCTACAATGAGCAGTTCTTC,CASSPRAGSSYNEQFF
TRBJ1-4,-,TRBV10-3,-,TGTGCCATCAGTGATAATGGCGGGGCAACTAATGAAAAACTGTTTTTT,CAISDNGGATNEKLFF
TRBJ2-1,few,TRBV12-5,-,TGTGCTAGTGGTTCGAGTTTGGCGGAGGGGCAGTTCTTC,CASGSSLAEGQFF
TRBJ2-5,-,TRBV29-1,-,TGCAGCGTTGACGGTCTAGAAGGAGAGACCCAGTACTTC,CSVDGLEGETQYF
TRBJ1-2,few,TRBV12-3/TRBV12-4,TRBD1,TGTGCCAGCACCCCCGACAGGGTGTATGGCTACACCTTC,CASTPDRVYGYTF
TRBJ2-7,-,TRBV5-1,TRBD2,TGCGCCAGCAGCTATCAGTTAGCGGGAGGCCTCCTGCGGGAGCAGTACTTC,CASSYQLAGGLLREQYF
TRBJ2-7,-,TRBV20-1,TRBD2,TGCTGTGCTCACCTAGCGGGGAGGACAGGCTCCTACGAGCAGTACTTC,CCAHLAGRTGSYEQYF